The sample holds a few counts of the clone carrying this TCR beta chain. Its antigen remains unidentified. On average, the one heparinised blood draw given by each donor was roughly 100 mL. Researchers reported sorting CD4+ naive, central memory, regulatory and stem cell-like memory cells via CD45RO/CCR7/CD25/CD127/CD95/CD27. The data originate from a study of beta chain features in type 1 diabetes. Study findings and constraints: Over-representation of high TCR-expressing cells was a possible consequence of cDNA sequencing.

CDR1 and CDR2 (germline): GTSNPN, SVGIG (reference sequence). Trimming took 0 bases from V and 8 from J, leaving 11 bases between them. The CDR3 has 13 residues. cDNA synthesis used the whole RNA isolate, giving expressed TCRB sequences. An average roughly 3.6 million reads came from naive, central memory and regulatory T cell samples. Clones were sequenced by immunoSEQ multiplex PCR, and TCRdb holds only the in-frame ones, with some missing. The data show 250,000 or so clones, around 68% seen once. The TCR originated in a man aged 25-45 years in good health. This sequence joins TRBV30 and TRBJ2-1, with unresolved D. The sequencing sample was made of naive CD4+ T cells from blood. CDR3 bases: TGTGCCTGGAGTGTACCATCACCGCATGAGCAGTTCTTC. This encodes CAWSVPSPHEQFF.